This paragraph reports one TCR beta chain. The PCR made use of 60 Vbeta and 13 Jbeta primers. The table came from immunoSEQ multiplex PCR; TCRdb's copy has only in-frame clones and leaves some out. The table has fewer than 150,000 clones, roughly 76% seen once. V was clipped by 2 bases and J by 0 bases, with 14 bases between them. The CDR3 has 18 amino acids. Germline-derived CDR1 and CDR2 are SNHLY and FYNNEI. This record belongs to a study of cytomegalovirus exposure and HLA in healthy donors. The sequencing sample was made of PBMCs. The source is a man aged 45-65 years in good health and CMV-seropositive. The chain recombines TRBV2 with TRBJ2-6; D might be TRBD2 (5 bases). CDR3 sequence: CASSEYRGPFSGANVLTF. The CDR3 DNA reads TGTGCCAGCAGTGAATACCGCGGGCCCTTCTCTGGGGCCAACGTCCTGACTTTC.